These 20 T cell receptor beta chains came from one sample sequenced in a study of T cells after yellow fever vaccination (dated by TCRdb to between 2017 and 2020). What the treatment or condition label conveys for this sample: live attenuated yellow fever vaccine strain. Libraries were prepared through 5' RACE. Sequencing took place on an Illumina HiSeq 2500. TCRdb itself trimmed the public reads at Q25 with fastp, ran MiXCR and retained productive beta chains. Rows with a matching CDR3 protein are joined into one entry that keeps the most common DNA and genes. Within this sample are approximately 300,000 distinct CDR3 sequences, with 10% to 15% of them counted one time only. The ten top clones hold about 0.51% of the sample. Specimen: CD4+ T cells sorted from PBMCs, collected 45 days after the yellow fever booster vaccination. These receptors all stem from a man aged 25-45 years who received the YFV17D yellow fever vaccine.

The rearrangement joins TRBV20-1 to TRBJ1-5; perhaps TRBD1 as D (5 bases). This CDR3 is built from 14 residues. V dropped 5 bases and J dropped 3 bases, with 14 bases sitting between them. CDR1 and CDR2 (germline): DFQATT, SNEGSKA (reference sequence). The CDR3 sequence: CSAHPGPANQPQHF. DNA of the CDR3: TGCAGTGCTCATCCGGGGCCTGCCAATCAGCCCCAGCATTTT.

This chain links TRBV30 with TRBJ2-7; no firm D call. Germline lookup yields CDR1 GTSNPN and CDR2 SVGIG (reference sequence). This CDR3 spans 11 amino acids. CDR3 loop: CARKSSYEQYF. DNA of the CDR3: TGTGCGCGGAAGAGCTCCTACGAGCAGTACTTC.

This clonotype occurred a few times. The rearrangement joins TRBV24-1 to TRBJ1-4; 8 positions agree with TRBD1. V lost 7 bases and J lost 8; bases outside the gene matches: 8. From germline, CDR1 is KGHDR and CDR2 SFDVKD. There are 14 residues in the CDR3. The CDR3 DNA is TGTGCCACCAGCTTGACAGGGGAGGGCGAAAAACTGTTTTTT. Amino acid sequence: CATSLTGEGEKLFF.

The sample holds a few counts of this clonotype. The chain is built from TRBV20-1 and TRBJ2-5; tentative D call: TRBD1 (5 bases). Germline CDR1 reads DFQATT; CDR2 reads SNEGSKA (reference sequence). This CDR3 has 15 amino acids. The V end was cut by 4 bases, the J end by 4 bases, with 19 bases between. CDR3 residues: CSAISSFRGGETQYF. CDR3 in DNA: TGCAGTGCTATTTCTAGTTTTAGGGGCGGAGAGACCCAGTACTTC.

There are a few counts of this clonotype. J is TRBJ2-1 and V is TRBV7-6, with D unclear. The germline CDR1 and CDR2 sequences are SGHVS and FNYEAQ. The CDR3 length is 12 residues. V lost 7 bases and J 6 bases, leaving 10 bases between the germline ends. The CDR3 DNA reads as TGTGCCAGCACCTCAGTACGCAATGAGCAGTTCTTC. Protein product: CASTSVRNEQFF. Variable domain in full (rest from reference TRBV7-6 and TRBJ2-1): GAGVSQSPRYKVTKRGQDVALRCDPISGHVSLYWYRQALGQGPEFLTYFNYEAQQDKSGLPNDRFSAERPEGSISTLTIQRTEQRDSAMYRCASTSVRNEQFFGPGTRLTVL.

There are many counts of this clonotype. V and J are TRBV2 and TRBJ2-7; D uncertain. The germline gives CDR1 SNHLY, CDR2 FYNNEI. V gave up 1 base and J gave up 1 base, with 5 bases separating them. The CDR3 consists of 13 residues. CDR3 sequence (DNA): TGTGCCAGCAGTGAAGAATGGTCCTACGAGCAGTACTTC. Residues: CASSEEWSYEQYF.

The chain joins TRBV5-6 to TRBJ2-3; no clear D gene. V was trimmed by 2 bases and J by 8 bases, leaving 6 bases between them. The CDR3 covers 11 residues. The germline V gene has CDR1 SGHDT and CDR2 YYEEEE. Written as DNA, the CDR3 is TGTGCCAGCAGCTTTTCCGGTACGCAGTATTTT. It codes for CASSFSGTQYF.

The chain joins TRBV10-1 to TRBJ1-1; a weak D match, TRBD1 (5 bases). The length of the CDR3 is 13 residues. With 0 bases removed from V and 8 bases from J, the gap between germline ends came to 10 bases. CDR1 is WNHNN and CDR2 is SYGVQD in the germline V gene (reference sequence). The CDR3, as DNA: TGCGCCAGCAGTGAGTCGGTTGGGACCGAAGCTTTCTTT. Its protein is CASSESVGTEAFF.

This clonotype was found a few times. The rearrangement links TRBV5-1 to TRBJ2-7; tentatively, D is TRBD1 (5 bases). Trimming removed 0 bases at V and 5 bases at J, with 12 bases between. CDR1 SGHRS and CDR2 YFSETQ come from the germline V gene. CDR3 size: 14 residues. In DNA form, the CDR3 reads TGCGCCAGCAGCTTGGCCGCCAGGGAAAACGAGCAGTACTTC. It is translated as CASSLAARENEQYF.

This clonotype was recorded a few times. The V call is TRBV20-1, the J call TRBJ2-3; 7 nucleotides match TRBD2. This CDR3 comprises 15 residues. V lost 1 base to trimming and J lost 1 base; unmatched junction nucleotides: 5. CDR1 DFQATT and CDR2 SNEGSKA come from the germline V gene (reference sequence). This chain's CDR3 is CSARVRREGTDTQYF. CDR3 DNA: TGCAGTGCTAGAGTACGCCGGGAGGGCACAGATACGCAGTATTTT.

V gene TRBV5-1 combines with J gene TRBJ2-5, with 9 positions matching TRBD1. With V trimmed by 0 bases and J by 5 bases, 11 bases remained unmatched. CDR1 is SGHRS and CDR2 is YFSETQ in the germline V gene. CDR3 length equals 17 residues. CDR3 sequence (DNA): TGCGCCAGCAGCTTGGCCGTGACGGGACAGGGATCGGAGACCCAGTACTTC. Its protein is CASSLAVTGQGSETQYF.

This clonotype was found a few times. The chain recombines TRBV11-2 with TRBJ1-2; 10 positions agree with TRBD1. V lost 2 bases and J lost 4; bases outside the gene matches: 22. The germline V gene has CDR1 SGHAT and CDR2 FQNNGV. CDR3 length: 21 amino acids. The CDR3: CASSLYLGPQRRTGGTYGYTF. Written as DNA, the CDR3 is TGTGCCAGCAGCTTATATCTTGGTCCCCAACGTCGGACAGGGGGAACCTATGGCTACACCTTC.

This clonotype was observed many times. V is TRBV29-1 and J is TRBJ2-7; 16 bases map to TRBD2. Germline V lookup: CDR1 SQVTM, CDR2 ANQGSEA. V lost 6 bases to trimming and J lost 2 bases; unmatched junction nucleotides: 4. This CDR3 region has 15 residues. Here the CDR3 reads CSVGTSGRGPYEQYF. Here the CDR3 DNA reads TGCAGCGTAGGGACTAGCGGGAGGGGTCCCTACGAGCAGTACTTC.

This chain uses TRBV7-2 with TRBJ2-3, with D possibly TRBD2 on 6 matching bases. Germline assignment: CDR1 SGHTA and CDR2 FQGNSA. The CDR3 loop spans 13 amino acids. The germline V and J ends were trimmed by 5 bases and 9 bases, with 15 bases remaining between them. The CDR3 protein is CASSDPPRDTQYF. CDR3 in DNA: TGTGCCAGCAGCGACCCCCCGCGGGACACGCAGTATTTT.

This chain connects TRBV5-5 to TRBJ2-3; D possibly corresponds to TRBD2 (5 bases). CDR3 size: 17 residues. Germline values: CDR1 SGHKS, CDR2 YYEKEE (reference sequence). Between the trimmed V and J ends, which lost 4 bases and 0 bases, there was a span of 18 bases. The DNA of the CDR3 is TGTGCCAGCAGCACGATCCGAGGAGGCTCTAGCACAGATACGCAGTATTTT. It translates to CASSTIRGGSSTDTQYF.

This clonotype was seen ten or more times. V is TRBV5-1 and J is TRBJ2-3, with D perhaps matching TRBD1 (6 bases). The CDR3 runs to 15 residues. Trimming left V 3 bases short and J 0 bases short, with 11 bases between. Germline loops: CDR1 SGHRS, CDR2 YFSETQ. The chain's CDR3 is CASSWGQGSTDTQYF. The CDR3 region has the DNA TGCGCCAGCAGCTGGGGGCAGGGTAGCACAGATACGCAGTATTTT.

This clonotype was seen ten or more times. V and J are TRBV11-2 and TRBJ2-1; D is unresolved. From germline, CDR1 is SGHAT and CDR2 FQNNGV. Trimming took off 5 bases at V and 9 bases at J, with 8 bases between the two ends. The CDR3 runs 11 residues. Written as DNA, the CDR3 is TGTGCCAGCAGCCCCTCTGGTGAGCAGTTCTTC. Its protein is CASSPSGEQFF.

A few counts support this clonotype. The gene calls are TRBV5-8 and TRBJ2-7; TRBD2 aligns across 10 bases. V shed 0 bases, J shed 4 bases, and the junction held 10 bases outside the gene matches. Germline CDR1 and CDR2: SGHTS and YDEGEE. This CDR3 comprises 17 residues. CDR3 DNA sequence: TGTGCCAGCAGCTTGGGAGCGGGAGGGGCACGAGCTTACGAGCAGTACTTC. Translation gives CASSLGAGGARAYEQYF.

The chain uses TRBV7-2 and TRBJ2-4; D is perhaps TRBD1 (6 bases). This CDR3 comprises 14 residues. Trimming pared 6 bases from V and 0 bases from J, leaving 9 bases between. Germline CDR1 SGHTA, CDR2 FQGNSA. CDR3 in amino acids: CASSQGKAKNIQYF. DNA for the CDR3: TGTGCCAGCAGTCAGGGGAAAGCCAAAAACATTCAGTACTTC.

The CDR3 loop reads CASSSPGQRSGANVLTF. CDR3 DNA: TGTGCCAGCAGTTCCCCGGGACAACGCTCTGGGGCCAACGTCCTGACTTTC. This chain links TRBV6-5 with TRBJ2-6; D perhaps matches TRBD1 (6 bases). Trimming left V 4 bases short and J 0 bases short, with 13 bases between. The CDR3 loop spans 17 amino acids. Germline-derived CDR1 and CDR2 are MNHEY and SVGAGI.